This TCR beta chain was documented in a study of blood T cell repertoires in COVID-19. Germline V lookup: CDR1 SQVTM, CDR2 ANQGSEA. J was trimmed by 7 bases and V by 4 bases; bases with no gene match: 2. The CDR3 sequence is 12 residues long. Data came from immunoSEQ multiplex PCR; TCRdb stores just in-frame clones and leaves some out. Of about 93,000 clones in the sample, 75% to 90% are singletons; the top ten hold less than 2%. The source material was peripheral blood. The receptor was derived from a human donor with active COVID-19. The donor label of this sample is uncertain. The chain recombines TRBV29-1 with TRBJ2-2, with 8 bases identical to TRBD1. The CDR3 here is CSVAGGGGELFF. CDR3 coding DNA: TGCAGCGTTGCAGGGGGCGGCGGGGAGCTGTTTTTT.